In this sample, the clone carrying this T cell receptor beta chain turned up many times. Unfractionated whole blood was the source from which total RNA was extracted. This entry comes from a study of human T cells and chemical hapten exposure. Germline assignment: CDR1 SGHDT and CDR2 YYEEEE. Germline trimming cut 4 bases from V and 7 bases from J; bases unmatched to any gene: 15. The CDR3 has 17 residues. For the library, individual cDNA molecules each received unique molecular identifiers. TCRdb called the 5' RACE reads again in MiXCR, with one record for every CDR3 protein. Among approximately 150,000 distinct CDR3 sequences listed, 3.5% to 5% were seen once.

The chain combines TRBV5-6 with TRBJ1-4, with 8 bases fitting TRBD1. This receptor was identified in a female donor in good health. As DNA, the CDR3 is TGTGCCAGCAGCACCGGGACAGGACCCTGGGGGGGTGAAAAACTGTTTTTT. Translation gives CASSTGTGPWGGEKLFF.